This entry is about one T cell receptor beta chain. The antigen remains undetermined. The sample comes from a study of human T cells and chemical hapten exposure. The study's findings and limits: The study found that DPC sensitization did not change TCRs above 1 in 1000 frequency.

In the authors' methods: Sample TCR totals centred on a median of 95,638, ranging roughly 20,000 to 690,600. One entry per CDR3 protein, called by TCRdb with MiXCR from the 5' RACE reads. These V and J calls originate from TCRdb's pipeline instead of the authors' own analysis. The repertoire holds about 120,000 distinct CDR3 sequences, with 19% as singletons. Someone pulled total RNA out of unfractionated whole blood. The germline CDR1 and CDR2 sequences are PRHDT and FYEKMQ (reference sequence). This CDR3 has 13 residues. With 6 bases removed from V and 4 bases from J, the gap between germline ends came to 12 bases.

This rearrangement joins TRBV13 to TRBJ2-5; possible D gene TRBD2, 7 bases. This receptor was obtained from a human donor in good health. The CDR3 loop is CASRPGGAETQYF. The CDR3 nucleotides read TGTGCCAGCAGACCGGGGGGCGCAGAGACCCAGTACTTC.